This passage covers 21 T cell receptor beta chains from one sample sequenced in a study of shared clonotypes between healthy human individuals. The repertoire was sequenced with immunoSEQ multiplex PCR; TCRdb's copy has only in-frame clones and lacks some. The sample yields more than 2 million clones, just under 95% seen once. CD45RO-negative, CCR7-selected cells formed the naive CD8 fraction, which excluded terminally differentiated effector memory CD45RA+ cells. Source material: naive CD8+ T cells from PBMCs. Receptors originate from a young man in good health. Some clones in this sample may be carry-over from other donors' samples.

In regard to this clone: Other DNA sequences in the same sample also yield this CDR3. This sequence joins TRBV28 and TRBJ1-2, with 8 bases fitting TRBD1. Germline CDR1 and CDR2: MDHEN and SYDVKM. V lost 6 bases to trimming and J lost 3 bases; unmatched junction nucleotides: 3. The CDR3 has 13 amino acids. CDR3 region: CASSSDRDYGYTF. The CDR3 nucleotides read TGTGCCAGCAGCTCGGACAGGGACTATGGCTACACCTTC.

The chain employs TRBV28 and TRBJ2-7; 8 bases map to TRBD2. The ends lost 2 bases at V and 2 bases at J; junction bases unmatched: 8. This CDR3 has 16 residues. Germline assignment: CDR1 MDHEN and CDR2 SYDVKM. The CDR3 DNA reads TGTGCCAGCAGTTTAATTTACGCGGGAGGCCCCTACGAGCAGTACTTC. Translation: CASSLIYAGGPYEQYF.

The rearrangement links TRBV7-6 to TRBJ2-1, with 9 nucleotides matching TRBD2. V lost 5 bases to trimming and J lost 8 bases; unmatched junction nucleotides: 4. CDR1 and CDR2 from the germline V gene are SGHVS and FNYEAQ. This CDR3 is built from 13 residues. CDR3 residues: CASSPGTSYEQFF. The DNA for the CDR3 is TGTGCCAGCAGCCCTGGGACTAGCTATGAGCAGTTCTTC.

The genes are TRBV11-2 and TRBJ2-7; D uncertain. CDR1 and CDR2 (germline): SGHAT, FQNNGV. Trimming cost V 1 base and J 1 base, with 11 bases left between them. There are 15 residues in the CDR3. The CDR3 here is CASSLGIDMSYEQYF. For the CDR3, the DNA is TGTGCCAGCAGCTTAGGCATCGACATGTCCTACGAGCAGTACTTC. The full variable domain, in which reference TRBV11-2 and TRBJ2-7 provide the parts outside the CDR3, is EAGVAQSPRYKIIEKRQSVAFWCNPISGHATLYWYQQILGQGPKLLIQFQNNGVVDDSQLPKDRFSAERLKGVDSTLKIQPAKLEDSAVYLCASSLGIDMSYEQYFGPGTRLTVT.

About this clone itself: The sample carries other DNA sequences with the same CDR3. CDR3 DNA: TGCGCCAGCAGCCAAGTTGCGGGAGCAGATACGCAGTATTTT. This codes for CASSQVAGADTQYF. V usage is TRBV4-1 and J usage is TRBJ2-3; the match to TRBD2 covers 7 bases. V lost 1 base, J lost 4 bases, and 2 bases stayed unmatched. This CDR3 is 14 amino acids long. Germline V gene sequence: CDR1 MGHRA, CDR2 YSYEKL.

A word on this clone: Other DNA sequences within the sample encode an identical CDR3. The chain has TRBV9 and TRBJ2-7; D is unresolved. The germline gives CDR1 SGDLS, CDR2 YYNGEE. Trimming took off 4 bases at V and 0 bases at J, with 8 bases between the two ends. CDR3 size: 13 residues. The CDR3, as DNA: TGTGCCAGCAGCCCCCGGACCTCCTACGAGCAGTACTTC. Its protein is CASSPRTSYEQYF.

The chain carries TRBV2 and TRBJ2-1; D is undetermined. This CDR3 spans 14 amino acids. Deletions cut 7 bases from V and 5 bases from J, with 15 bases between. Germline CDR1 reads SNHLY; CDR2 reads FYNNEI. In nucleotides, the CDR3 is TGTGCCAGCACCGCCCCGGAAGAAAACAATGAGCAGTTCTTC. Translating it yields CASTAPEENNEQFF.

This clone was recorded once. J is TRBJ2-1 and V is TRBV7-9; 7 bases match TRBD2. The CDR3 is 16 residues long. The junction had 14 bases not matched to a gene; V was cut back by 4 bases and J by 8 bases. The germline V gene encodes CDR1 SEHNR and CDR2 FQNEAQ (reference sequence). The CDR3 is CASSSTGGRGTYEQFF. The DNA for the CDR3 is TGTGCCAGCAGCTCTACGGGTGGGAGGGGAACATATGAGCAGTTCTTC.

The gene calls are TRBV6-6 and TRBJ2-3, with D possibly being TRBD1 (5 bases). Germline CDR1 MNHNY, CDR2 SVGAGI (reference sequence). V dropped 6 bases and J dropped 2 bases, with 9 bases sitting between them. The CDR3 extends over 13 amino acids. This CDR3 is CASSPTDTDTQYF. DNA for the CDR3: TGTGCCAGCAGCCCGACAGACACAGATACGCAGTATTTT.

V usage is TRBV27 and J usage is TRBJ1-2; D call uncertain. Germline V gene sequence: CDR1 MNHEY, CDR2 SMNVEV (reference sequence). Deletions cut 0 bases from V and 8 bases from J, with 10 bases between. The CDR3 has 13 amino acids. CDR3 sequence: CASSLSVVGGYTF. The CDR3 coding sequence is TGTGCCAGCAGTTTATCAGTGGTCGGAGGCTACACCTTC.

A word on this clone: A junction boundary mismatches the germline segment, possibly from a read error. Other DNA sequences in this specimen translate into the identical CDR3. V usage is TRBV30 and J usage is TRBJ2-7, with D perhaps TRBD2 (6 bases). Germline CDR1 and CDR2: GTSNPN and SVGIG (reference sequence). The length of the CDR3 is 14 residues. CDR3 protein: CAWSAWRGSYEQYF. The CDR3 region has the DNA TGTGCCTGGAGCGCGTGGCGGGGCTCCTACGAACAGTACTTC.

The V call is TRBV7-9, the J call TRBJ2-7, with D maybe TRBD1 (6 bases). Germline CDR1 SEHNR, CDR2 FQNEAQ (reference sequence). This CDR3 has 14 amino acids. V was shortened by 2 bases and J by 5 bases, with 13 bases between the two germline ends. The CDR3 DNA sequence: TGTGCCAGCAGCTTACAGGGGCACCGTAACGAGCAGTACTTC. Its translation: CASSLQGHRNEQYF.

The chain combines TRBV10-3 with TRBJ2-1, with D possibly TRBD2 on 7 matching bases. The CDR3 loop spans 19 amino acids. The V gene's germline CDR1 is ENHRY and CDR2 SYGVKD. The germline V and J ends were trimmed by 6 bases and 3 bases, with 27 bases remaining between them. CDR3 DNA: TGTGCCATCAGCGGGTTGGGAGTAGGTGAGGGGGGGCTCTACAATGAGCAGTTCTTC. Its protein product is CAISGLGVGEGGLYNEQFF.

This clone was picked up one time. The genes are TRBV27 and TRBJ1-2; weak D call: TRBD1 (6 bases). The CDR3 has 12 residues. V gave up 5 bases and J gave up 8 bases, with 12 bases separating them. CDR1 is MNHEY, CDR2 SMNVEV, per germline (reference sequence). The CDR3 DNA is TGTGCCAGCAGTCCCGGGGGGCTAGGCTACACCTTC. Its translation is CASSPGGLGYTF.

Concerning this clone: Distinct nucleotide sequences in the sample also encode this CDR3. The gene calls are TRBV27 and TRBJ2-7, with D perhaps given as TRBD1 or TRBD2 (5 bases each). Per the germline V gene, CDR1 is MNHEY and CDR2 is SMNVEV (reference sequence). Trimming left V 3 bases short and J 1 base short, with 13 bases between. The CDR3 is 15 amino acids. The CDR3 DNA reads TGTGCCAGCAGTTTCGGGGCTCCCAGTTCCTACGAGCAGTACTTC. This gives the protein CASSFGAPSSYEQYF.

Notes on this clone: This sample also contains other DNA sequences that code for the same CDR3. The gene calls are TRBV27 and TRBJ1-5; D uncertain. Germline values: CDR1 MNHEY, CDR2 SMNVEV (reference sequence). The V end lost 3 bases, the J end lost 2 bases, and 2 bases lay between the germline ends. CDR3 length equals 12 residues. The DNA of the CDR3 is TGTGCCAGCAGTTTTGGCAATCAGCCCCAGCATTTT. This codes for CASSFGNQPQHF.

The chain is built from TRBV30 and TRBJ2-7; TRBD2 aligns across 8 bases. Germline lookup yields CDR1 GTSNPN and CDR2 SVGIG (reference sequence). This CDR3 region has 13 residues. CDR3: CAGQREYVDEQYF. DNA of the CDR3: TGTGCTGGCCAGCGGGAGTATGTAGACGAGCAGTACTTC.

This clone was observed a single time. The V gene is TRBV27, the J gene TRBJ1-2; D is uncertain. In germline, CDR1 is MNHEY, CDR2 SMNVEV (reference sequence). The CDR3 contains 14 residues. The V end lost 2 bases, the J end lost 6 bases, and 13 bases lay between the germline ends. CDR3 loop: CASSLAPSWNGYTF. CDR3 DNA sequence: TGTGCCAGCAGTTTAGCCCCTTCGTGGAATGGCTACACCTTC.

Remarks on this clone: This sample includes further DNA sequences coding for the same CDR3. V gene TRBV11-2 combines with J gene TRBJ2-7; unclear D gene. Germline values: CDR1 SGHAT, CDR2 FQNNGV. The CDR3 covers 13 residues. V dropped 1 base and J dropped 2 bases, with 6 bases sitting between them. The CDR3 is CASSLGVTYEQYF. DNA of the CDR3: TGTGCCAGCAGCTTAGGTGTTACCTACGAGCAGTACTTC.

The CDR3 sequence is CASSDRWDGTEAFF. As DNA, the CDR3 is TGTGCCAGCAGTGATAGGTGGGATGGTACTGAAGCTTTCTTT. The chain employs TRBV6-1 and TRBJ1-1; no firm D call. CDR3 length: 14 residues. The germline V gene encodes CDR1 MNHNS and CDR2 SASEGT. The ends were cut back, 3 bases at V and 5 bases at J, with 13 bases in the middle.

CDR3 in amino acids: CASSLGLAGGIAYEQYF. In nucleotides, the CDR3 is TGTGCCAGCAGCCTTGGGCTAGCGGGAGGGATCGCCTACGAGCAGTACTTC. This chain uses TRBV7-9 with TRBJ2-5; 12 positions match TRBD2. The J call could be wrong; TRBJ2-7 is a better fit for the DNA end. CDR3 length: 17 amino acids. Germline-derived CDR1 and CDR2 are SEHNR and FQNEAQ (reference sequence).